Below are 17 T cell receptor beta chains sequenced from a single sample in a study of vaccination and CD4 T cells after COVID-19. As to time point: late sampling 161 to 241 days after vaccination in three convalescent patients. The treatment denotes: approximately nine-day PBMC culture with coronavirus spike peptide pools or control peptides (ViraFEST assay). At the Johns Hopkins FTIC core, DNA taken from cultured CD4+ T cells was sequenced by way of the Oncomine TCR Beta short-read assay. From the PCR reads, TCRdb called clonotypes with MiXCR, one entry per CDR3 protein. The table has tens of thousands of distinct CDR3 sequences, about 33% seen once. No antigens are known for them. The sequenced sample was CD4+ T cells from blood, cultured in vitro, obtained about 7 months after SARS-CoV-2 vaccination. The receptors come from a human donor who had recovered from COVID-19.

This chain links TRBV4-1 with TRBJ2-7; 8 bases agree with TRBD2. The CDR3 totals 15 residues. The J segment lost 5 bases and the V segment lost 5 bases, leaving 11 bases of the junction unmatched. CDR1 and CDR2 from the germline V gene are MGHRA and YSYEKL. The CDR3 region is CASSYPGTSAHEQYF. CDR3 sequence (DNA): TGCGCCAGCAGCTATCCCGGGACTAGTGCCCACGAGCAGTACTTC.

This clonotype occurred a few times. V gene TRBV10-3 combines with J gene TRBJ2-1; 8 nucleotides line up with TRBD2. In germline, CDR1 is ENHRY, CDR2 SYGVKD. V dropped 10 bases and J dropped 8; count of bases not matched to a gene: 16. The CDR3 sequence is 15 residues long. The CDR3 DNA reads TGTGCCACCAACGGGGGGGCGGTGGACGGATATGAGCAGTTCTTC. Protein: CATNGGAVDGYEQFF.

The genes are TRBV7-3 and TRBJ2-5, with D perhaps matching TRBD2 (6 bases). CDR3 length: 13 amino acids. Germline V gives CDR1 SGHTA, CDR2 FQGTGA. Deletions cut 5 bases from V and 1 base from J, with 8 bases between. DNA of the CDR3: TGTGCCAGCAGCCGCGGGGTCCAAGAGACCCAGTACTTC. Amino acids: CASSRGVQETQYF.

V is TRBV6-5 and J is TRBJ2-7, with TRBD1 identical over 10 bases. This CDR3 comprises 16 residues. Germline trimming cut 0 bases from V and 3 bases from J; bases unmatched to any gene: 5. Germline V gene lookup returns CDR1 MNHEY and CDR2 SVGAGI. In DNA, the CDR3 is TGTGCCAGCAGTTACTCGAAGACAGGGGGCTTCTACGAGCAGTACTTC. It specifies CASSYSKTGGFYEQYF.

The rearrangement joins TRBV7-9 to TRBJ2-7; possibly TRBD2 for D (5 bases). The germline V gene has CDR1 SEHNR and CDR2 FQNEAQ (reference sequence). The CDR3 is made up of 13 amino acids. The ends were cut back, 3 bases at V and 3 bases at J, with 9 bases in the middle. Here the CDR3 reads CASSFSGNYEQYF. DNA of the CDR3: TGTGCCAGCAGCTTCTCGGGGAACTACGAGCAGTACTTC.

This chain links TRBV5-8 with TRBJ2-2; 9 bases are shared with TRBD1. V dropped 4 bases and J dropped 3; count of bases not matched to a gene: 7. Germline CDR1 and CDR2: SGHTS and YDEGEE. This CDR3 has 16 amino acids. In DNA, the CDR3 is TGTGCCAGCAGCATACCGGGACAGGGATACACCGGGGAGCTGTTTTTT. It is translated as CASSIPGQGYTGELFF.

Relative to its sample, this clonotype is medium-sized. The chain recombines TRBV7-2 with TRBJ1-5; TRBD1 aligns across 7 bases. This CDR3 comprises 14 residues. The germline V gene has CDR1 SGHTA and CDR2 FQGNSA. Trimming at V came to 5 bases and at J to 5 bases, leaving 6 bases not matched to a gene. CDR3 DNA sequence: TGTGCCAGCAGCGCAGGGGGGGAATATCAGCCCCAGCATTTT. Translated, it gives CASSAGGEYQPQHF.

This clonotype was seen a handful of times. The chain employs TRBV7-2 and TRBJ1-2, with 8 bases aligning to TRBD1. V lost 5 bases, J lost 9 bases, and 14 bases stayed unmatched. In germline, CDR1 is SGHTA, CDR2 FQGNSA. The CDR3 runs to 15 residues. Written as DNA, the CDR3 is TGTGCCAGCAGCCCTGCGCCCGGACAGGGAGGAAGCTACACCTTC. It is translated as CASSPAPGQGGSYTF.

This clonotype appeared a few times. The chain combines TRBV7-2 with TRBJ2-7; the match to TRBD1 covers 10 bases. Germline V CDR1 and CDR2: SGHTA, FQGNSA. V was clipped by 5 bases and J by 9 bases; unmatched bases: 25. The CDR3 is 19 amino acids. CDR3 in DNA: TGTGCCAGCAGCCCCCAGGCGGGACAGGGGTCCACCGGCCCTGATGGGCAGTACTTC. It codes for CASSPQAGQGSTGPDGQYF.

By share, this clonotype ranks as medium-sized (0.01 to 0.1%). This chain connects TRBV19 to TRBJ1-6; D perhaps matches TRBD1 (5 bases). The germline CDR1 and CDR2 sequences are LNHDA and SQIVND (reference sequence). The CDR3 loop spans 15 amino acids. The V and J ends lost 7 bases and 7 bases respectively, with 17 bases between them. The CDR3 nucleotides read TGTGCCAGTAAACTCTCCAGGGCAAGGAATTCACCCCTCCACTTT. Protein sequence: CASKLSRARNSPLHF.

This clonotype appeared a few times. V and J are TRBV10-3 and TRBJ2-1, with D perhaps matching TRBD1 (6 bases). This CDR3 comprises 13 residues. Germline V lookup: CDR1 ENHRY, CDR2 SYGVKD. V was cut by 5 bases and J by 2 bases, with 7 bases left in between. The CDR3 DNA sequence: TGTGCCATCAGTCAGGGGACCTACAATGAGCAGTTCTTC. Translation gives CAISQGTYNEQFF.

In its sample, this clonotype ranks as medium-sized. The rearrangement joins TRBV7-2 to TRBJ2-3; D remains unclear. The CDR3 length is 14 residues. From germline, CDR1 is SGHTA and CDR2 FQGNSA. V was trimmed by 2 bases and J by 2 bases, leaving 8 bases between them. The CDR3 is CASSLLRTTDTQYF. CDR3 DNA: TGTGCCAGCAGCTTATTAAGGACCACAGATACGCAGTATTTT.

This clonotype is medium-sized within its sample. This sequence joins TRBV20-1 and TRBJ2-3; no definite D call. Germline assignment: CDR1 DFQATT and CDR2 SNEGSKA (reference sequence). This CDR3 has 12 amino acids. V dropped 3 bases and J dropped 6 bases, with 10 bases sitting between them. Here the CDR3 reads CSASLTRDTQYF. In DNA, the CDR3 is TGCAGTGCTAGTCTTACAAGGGATACGCAGTATTTT.

This chain uses TRBV20-1 with TRBJ2-3, with 11 bases lining up with TRBD2. V lost 5 bases to trimming and J lost 5 bases; unmatched junction nucleotides: 6. Germline CDR1 and CDR2: DFQATT and SNEGSKA (reference sequence). The CDR3 loop spans 14 amino acids. The CDR3 region has the DNA TGCAGTGCTCCACTAGCGGGGGCGGGAGATACGCAGTATTTT. This encodes CSAPLAGAGDTQYF.

CDR3 nucleotides: TGTGCCAGCAGTTACTCGGGACAGGGGGACAATCAGCCCCAGCATTTT. Translation: CASSYSGQGDNQPQHF. V gene TRBV6-5 combines with J gene TRBJ1-5, with 11 bases fitting TRBD1. Germline V gene data show CDR1 as MNHEY and CDR2 as SVGAGI. The V and J ends lost 0 bases and 3 bases, in that order; junction bases with no gene match: 1. The length of the CDR3 is 16 residues.

To note about this clonotype: It differs at one base from a far larger clone, so likely a read error. The chain employs TRBV7-9 and TRBJ2-5; no clear D. Germline V gives CDR1 SEHNR, CDR2 FQNEAQ (reference sequence). This CDR3 comprises 13 residues. CDR3 region: CATSLSLGETQYF. The CDR3 DNA is TGTGCCACCAGCTTATCCCTGGGGGAGACCCAGTACTTC. Full variable domain (rest looked up from reference TRBV7-9 and TRBJ2-5): DTGVSQNPRHKITKRGQNVTFRCDPISEHNRLYWYRQTLGQGPEFLTYFQNEAQLEKSRLLSDRFSAERPKGSFSTLEIQRTEQGDSAMYLCATSLSLGETQYFGPGTRLLVL.

This chain links TRBV11-3 with TRBJ2-7; D not certain. Germline CDR1 SGHNT, CDR2 YENEEA. The CDR3 contains 11 residues. Trimming shortened V by 5 bases and J by 3 bases, and 5 bases separated the two germline ends. This CDR3 reads CASSGNYEQYF. The CDR3, as DNA: TGTGCCAGCAGCGGGAACTACGAGCAGTACTTC.